This entry lists 28 T cell receptor beta chains sequenced from one sample in a study of shared T cell receptors in the human thymus. Method: immunoSEQ multiplex PCR; TCRdb's copy keeps in-frame clones and lacks some. Of hundreds of thousands of clones in the sample, more than 75% were seen once. These data are also associated with another study on human thymus T cells.

The sequenced sample consisted of thymocytes. These receptors were taken from a boy in the first two years of life with a congenital heart defect.

V and J are TRBV27 and TRBJ2-6; 10 nucleotides match TRBD1. Germline-derived CDR1 and CDR2 are MNHEY and SMNVEV (reference sequence). This CDR3 contains 17 residues. With V trimmed by 7 bases and J by 4 bases, 10 bases remained unmatched. The CDR3 reads CASTQGQGSGGANVLTF. The DNA for the CDR3 is TGTGCCAGCACCCAGGGACAGGGGTCTGGAGGGGCCAACGTCCTGACTTTC.

The chain employs TRBV19 and TRBJ2-1; TRBD2 matches 8 bases. This CDR3 has 16 residues. Germline V gene sequence: CDR1 LNHDA, CDR2 SQIVND (reference sequence). V lost 2 bases and J lost 2; bases outside the gene matches: 5. The CDR3 nucleotides are TGTGCCAGTAGTATAAGTAAAGCGGGAGCCTACAATGAGCAGTTCTTC. Protein sequence: CASSISKAGAYNEQFF.

J is TRBJ2-5 and V is TRBV19, with D possibly being TRBD2 (7 bases). V was trimmed by 8 bases and J by 2 bases, leaving 24 bases between them. This CDR3 has 17 residues. CDR1 and CDR2 from the germline V gene are LNHDA and SQIVND (reference sequence). The DNA for the CDR3 is TGTGCCAGTCCCTCCGCGGACGGGGGGACACCACAAGAGACCCAGTACTTC. This translates into CASPSADGGTPQETQYF.

This clone has only one observation. This chain connects TRBV20-1 to TRBJ2-1; no clear D. This CDR3 is 11 amino acids long. V lost 5 bases and J lost 5, with 7 bases in between. Germline V gene data show CDR1 as DFQATT and CDR2 as SNEGSKA (reference sequence). CDR3 nucleotide sequence: TGCAGTGCTCTAGAGGACAATGAGCAGTTCTTC. This gives the protein CSALEDNEQFF.

CDR3 sequence reads: CASSQIQREGNYNEQFF. CDR3 DNA sequence: TGCGCCAGCAGCCAAATCCAGCGGGAGGGTAATTACAATGAGCAGTTCTTC. The rearrangement joins TRBV4-3 to TRBJ2-1; the match to TRBD2 covers 10 bases. Trimming took 2 bases from V and 4 from J; bases not matched to a gene: 8. Germline V gives CDR1 LGHNA, CDR2 YSLEER. The CDR3 runs 17 residues.

V gene TRBV6-5 combines with J gene TRBJ1-1; 9 positions match TRBD1. Per germline, CDR1 MNHEY and CDR2 SVGAGI. There are 15 residues in the CDR3. The V gene end was trimmed by 1 base and the J gene end by 1 base; junction bases not matched to a gene: 1. The CDR3 is CASSYLDRGNTEAFF. In DNA form, the CDR3 reads TGTGCCAGCAGTTACTTGGACAGGGGGAACACTGAAGCTTTCTTT.

The chain uses TRBV9 and TRBJ2-3; 13 bases line up with TRBD2. Germline CDR1 SGDLS, CDR2 YYNGEE. The junction had 6 bases not matched to a gene; V was cut back by 4 bases and J by 4 bases. The CDR3 sequence is 16 residues long. CDR3 coding DNA: TGTGCCAGCAGCCCCCGACTAGCGGGAGGCCCAGATACGCAGTATTTT. Translation: CASSPRLAGGPDTQYF. The whole variable domain, filled in from reference TRBV9 and TRBJ2-3, reads DSGVTQTPKHLITATGQRVTLRCSPRSGDLSVYWYQQSLDQGLQFLIQYYNGEERAKGNILERFSAQQFPDLHSELNLSSLELGDSALYFCASSPRLAGGPDTQYFGPGTRLTVL.

V usage is TRBV27 and J usage is TRBJ2-6; 8 bases are a match to TRBD1. Losses at the gene ends were 6 bases for V and 0 bases for J; bases not matched to a gene: 7. The CDR3 runs 17 residues. Germline V gives CDR1 MNHEY, CDR2 SMNVEV (reference sequence). CDR3 protein: CASRRTGIVSGANVLTF. In nucleotides, the CDR3 is TGTGCCAGCAGGCGGACAGGGATAGTCTCTGGGGCCAACGTCCTGACTTTC.

CDR3 DNA: TGTGCCAGCAGCTGGGGACTCCCGGGAGCCAACTACGAGCAGTACTTC. Translated, it gives CASSWGLPGANYEQYF. This chain uses TRBV11-2 with TRBJ2-7; a possible D gene is TRBD2 (6 bases). CDR1 SGHAT and CDR2 FQNNGV come from the germline V gene. The CDR3 is made up of 16 amino acids. V lost 4 bases and J 3 bases, leaving 19 bases between the germline ends.

The V call is TRBV11-2, the J call TRBJ2-7; D is possibly TRBD2 (6 bases). Trimming shortened V by 4 bases and J by 2 bases, and 12 bases separated the two germline ends. This CDR3 region has 14 residues. Germline CDR1 is SGHAT and CDR2 is FQNNGV. In DNA form, the CDR3 reads TGTGCCAGCAGCTCGGGAGAGGAGGCCTACGAGCAGTACTTC. Translating gives CASSSGEEAYEQYF.

The CDR3: CASSAQPYYHQETQYF. The CDR3 region has the DNA TGTGCCAGCAGTGCCCAGCCGTACTACCACCAAGAGACCCAGTACTTC. This chain links TRBV6-1 with TRBJ2-5; no reliable D call. CDR3 length: 16 residues. V was cut by 4 bases and J by 0 bases, with 15 bases left in between. In germline, CDR1 is MNHNS, CDR2 SASEGT.

This clone is a singleton in its sample. The chain employs TRBV14 and TRBJ2-7; perhaps TRBD1 as D (6 bases). Trimming removed 4 bases at V and 0 bases at J, with 16 bases between. CDR1 and CDR2 from the germline V gene are SGHDN and FVKESK. The CDR3 contains 16 residues. The CDR3 DNA reads TGTGCCAGCAGCCTGGGGGCGGCCTGGAGCTCCTACGAGCAGTACTTC. It yields the protein CASSLGAAWSSYEQYF.

In DNA, the CDR3 is TGTGCCAGCAGCCCCCCTTGGGAGCGGTACTCCTCTGGGGCCAACGTCCTGACTTTC. Amino acids: CASSPPWERYSSGANVLTF. This chain connects TRBV7-2 to TRBJ2-6; possibly TRBD2 for D (5 bases). CDR1 and CDR2 from the germline V gene are SGHTA and FQGNSA. This CDR3 has 19 amino acids. Deletions cut 5 bases from V and 0 bases from J, with 20 bases between.

This chain joins TRBV19 and TRBJ2-1, with 11 nucleotides matching TRBD2. The CDR3 has 14 residues. V lost 6 bases and J lost 7; bases outside the gene matches: 5. Germline-derived CDR1 and CDR2 are LNHDA and SQIVND (reference sequence). CDR3 residues: CASRRLAGLNEQFF. The CDR3 DNA reads TGTGCCAGTAGGAGACTAGCGGGATTAAATGAGCAGTTCTTC.

V and J are TRBV18 and TRBJ2-7; 7 bases line up with TRBD2. Germline assignment: CDR1 KGHSH and CDR2 LQKENI. CDR3 length equals 13 residues. Trimming at V came to 5 bases and at J to 1 base, leaving 2 bases not matched to a gene. CDR3 region: CASSWEGSYEQYF. DNA of the CDR3: TGTGCCAGCTCATGGGAGGGTTCCTACGAGCAGTACTTC.

J is TRBJ2-2 and V is TRBV7-2, with 10 bases aligning to TRBD2. Germline V gene data show CDR1 as SGHTA and CDR2 as FQGNSA. J gave up 4 bases and V 6 bases, and 8 bases lay outside the gene matches. The CDR3 is 16 amino acids. The CDR3: CASSPGLADSTGELFF. The CDR3 DNA reads TGTGCCAGCAGTCCCGGACTAGCGGATTCCACCGGGGAGCTGTTTTTT.

This clone was seen just once. This chain uses TRBV18 with TRBJ2-7, with 7 bases that match TRBD2. From germline, CDR1 is KGHSH and CDR2 LQKENI. The CDR3 has 13 amino acids. The CDR3 region has the DNA TGTGCGTGCCTCGGGGGGAGCTCCTACGAGCAGTACTTC. It specifies CACLGGSSYEQYF.

This sequence joins TRBV11-3 and TRBJ1-1; weak D call: TRBD1 (6 bases). V lost 5 bases and J 1 base, leaving 17 bases between the germline ends. CDR1 is SGHNT and CDR2 is YENEEA in the germline V gene. This CDR3 is 16 amino acids long. The CDR3 DNA reads TGTGCCAGCAGCCAAGCTCAGGGGATGCGGAACACTGAAGCTTTCTTT. This encodes CASSQAQGMRNTEAFF.

The count of this clone is one. V gene TRBV12-5 combines with J gene TRBJ1-2; D might be TRBD1 (6 bases). Germline V lookup: CDR1 LGHNT, CDR2 FRNRAP. V gave up 5 bases and J gave up 2 bases, with 9 bases separating them. The CDR3 covers 13 residues. The CDR3 here is CASGGDRNYGYTF. The CDR3 DNA is TGTGCTAGTGGTGGAGACAGGAACTATGGCTACACCTTC.

The V and J genes are TRBV27 and TRBJ2-1; TRBD2 agrees at 9 bases. CDR1 and CDR2 from the germline V gene are MNHEY and SMNVEV (reference sequence). The CDR3 spans 18 residues. With V trimmed by 6 bases and J by 4 bases, 16 bases remained unmatched. CDR3 amino acids: CASSPFHSGSPRYNEQFF. The CDR3 nucleotides read TGTGCCAGCAGCCCTTTTCATAGCGGGAGCCCCAGGTACAATGAGCAGTTCTTC.

The chain carries TRBV11-1 and TRBJ2-2, with 7 positions matching TRBD2. The CDR3 totals 17 residues. Germline values: CDR1 SGHAT, CDR2 FQDESV (reference sequence). J gave up 6 bases and V 2 bases, and 12 bases lay outside the gene matches. This CDR3 reads CASSLSGGGPLPGELFF. CDR3 DNA sequence: TGTGCCAGCAGCTTATCCGGGGGAGGGCCTTTACCCGGGGAGCTGTTTTTT.

The chain uses TRBV5-6 and TRBJ1-2; no definite D call. From germline, CDR1 is SGHDT and CDR2 YYEEEE. The length of the CDR3 is 17 residues. Between the trimmed V and J ends, which lost 0 bases and 0 bases, there was a span of 15 bases. CDR3 in amino acids: CASSLARRPFSNYGYTF. CDR3 DNA: TGTGCCAGCAGCTTGGCAAGGAGACCGTTTTCTAACTATGGCTACACCTTC.

V is TRBV6-4 and J is TRBJ2-1, with D possibly TRBD2 on 6 matching bases. This CDR3 region has 16 residues. The V end was cut by 2 bases, the J end by 10 bases, with 21 bases between. Germline-derived CDR1 and CDR2 are MRHNA and SNTAGT. CDR3 DNA: TGTGCCAGCAGTGACACGATTCGAGACGTCCTAGCGGAGCAGTTCTTC. It codes for CASSDTIRDVLAEQFF.

The V gene is TRBV4-3, the J gene TRBJ2-2; possibly TRBD2 for D (5 bases). CDR1 is LGHNA, CDR2 YSLEER, per germline. V lost 4 bases and J 4 bases, leaving 19 bases between the germline ends. This CDR3 is 17 amino acids long. In DNA form, the CDR3 reads TGCGCCAGCAGCCCCGGGGAAACGGGAATTCCCACCGGGGAGCTGTTTTTT. Translating it yields CASSPGETGIPTGELFF.

This clone has a handful of counts. The chain joins TRBV6-5 to TRBJ2-1; D is unresolved. Germline V gene sequence: CDR1 MNHEY, CDR2 SVGAGI. The CDR3 is 16 residues long. The V end was cut by 2 bases, the J end by 4 bases, with 15 bases between. The CDR3 region has the DNA TGTGCCAGCAGTTACCCCGGTGTGGTGGTATACAATGAGCAGTTCTTC. Amino acids: CASSYPGVVVYNEQFF.

The gene calls are TRBV19 and TRBJ1-5, with TRBD1 matching 8 bases. The V gene's germline CDR1 is LNHDA and CDR2 SQIVND (reference sequence). V shed 5 bases, J shed 3 bases, and the junction held 6 bases outside the gene matches. The CDR3 has 15 amino acids. CDR3 sequence reads: CASSGQGAVNQPQHF. CDR3 coding DNA: TGTGCCAGTAGTGGGCAGGGGGCGGTCAATCAGCCCCAGCATTTT.

The rearrangement joins TRBV4-3 to TRBJ2-5, with a tentative D call TRBD2 (5 bases). The length of the CDR3 is 18 residues. Germline values: CDR1 LGHNA, CDR2 YSLEER. V shed 1 base and J shed 1 base, with 19 bases lying between them. The CDR3 DNA follows: TGCGCCAGCAGCCAAGGAGTTTTGGCAGCGGCCCCCCAAGAGACCCAGTACTTC. Its translation: CASSQGVLAAAPQETQYF.

The rearrangement joins TRBV29-1 to TRBJ2-5; possible D gene TRBD1, 6 bases. The germline gives CDR1 SQVTM, CDR2 ANQGSEA. The CDR3 is made up of 13 amino acids. Trimming removed 7 bases at V and 5 bases at J, with 17 bases between. The CDR3 DNA sequence: TGCAGCGCTTGGGTGGGAAGGGGGGAGACCCAGTACTTC. Amino acid sequence: CSAWVGRGETQYF.